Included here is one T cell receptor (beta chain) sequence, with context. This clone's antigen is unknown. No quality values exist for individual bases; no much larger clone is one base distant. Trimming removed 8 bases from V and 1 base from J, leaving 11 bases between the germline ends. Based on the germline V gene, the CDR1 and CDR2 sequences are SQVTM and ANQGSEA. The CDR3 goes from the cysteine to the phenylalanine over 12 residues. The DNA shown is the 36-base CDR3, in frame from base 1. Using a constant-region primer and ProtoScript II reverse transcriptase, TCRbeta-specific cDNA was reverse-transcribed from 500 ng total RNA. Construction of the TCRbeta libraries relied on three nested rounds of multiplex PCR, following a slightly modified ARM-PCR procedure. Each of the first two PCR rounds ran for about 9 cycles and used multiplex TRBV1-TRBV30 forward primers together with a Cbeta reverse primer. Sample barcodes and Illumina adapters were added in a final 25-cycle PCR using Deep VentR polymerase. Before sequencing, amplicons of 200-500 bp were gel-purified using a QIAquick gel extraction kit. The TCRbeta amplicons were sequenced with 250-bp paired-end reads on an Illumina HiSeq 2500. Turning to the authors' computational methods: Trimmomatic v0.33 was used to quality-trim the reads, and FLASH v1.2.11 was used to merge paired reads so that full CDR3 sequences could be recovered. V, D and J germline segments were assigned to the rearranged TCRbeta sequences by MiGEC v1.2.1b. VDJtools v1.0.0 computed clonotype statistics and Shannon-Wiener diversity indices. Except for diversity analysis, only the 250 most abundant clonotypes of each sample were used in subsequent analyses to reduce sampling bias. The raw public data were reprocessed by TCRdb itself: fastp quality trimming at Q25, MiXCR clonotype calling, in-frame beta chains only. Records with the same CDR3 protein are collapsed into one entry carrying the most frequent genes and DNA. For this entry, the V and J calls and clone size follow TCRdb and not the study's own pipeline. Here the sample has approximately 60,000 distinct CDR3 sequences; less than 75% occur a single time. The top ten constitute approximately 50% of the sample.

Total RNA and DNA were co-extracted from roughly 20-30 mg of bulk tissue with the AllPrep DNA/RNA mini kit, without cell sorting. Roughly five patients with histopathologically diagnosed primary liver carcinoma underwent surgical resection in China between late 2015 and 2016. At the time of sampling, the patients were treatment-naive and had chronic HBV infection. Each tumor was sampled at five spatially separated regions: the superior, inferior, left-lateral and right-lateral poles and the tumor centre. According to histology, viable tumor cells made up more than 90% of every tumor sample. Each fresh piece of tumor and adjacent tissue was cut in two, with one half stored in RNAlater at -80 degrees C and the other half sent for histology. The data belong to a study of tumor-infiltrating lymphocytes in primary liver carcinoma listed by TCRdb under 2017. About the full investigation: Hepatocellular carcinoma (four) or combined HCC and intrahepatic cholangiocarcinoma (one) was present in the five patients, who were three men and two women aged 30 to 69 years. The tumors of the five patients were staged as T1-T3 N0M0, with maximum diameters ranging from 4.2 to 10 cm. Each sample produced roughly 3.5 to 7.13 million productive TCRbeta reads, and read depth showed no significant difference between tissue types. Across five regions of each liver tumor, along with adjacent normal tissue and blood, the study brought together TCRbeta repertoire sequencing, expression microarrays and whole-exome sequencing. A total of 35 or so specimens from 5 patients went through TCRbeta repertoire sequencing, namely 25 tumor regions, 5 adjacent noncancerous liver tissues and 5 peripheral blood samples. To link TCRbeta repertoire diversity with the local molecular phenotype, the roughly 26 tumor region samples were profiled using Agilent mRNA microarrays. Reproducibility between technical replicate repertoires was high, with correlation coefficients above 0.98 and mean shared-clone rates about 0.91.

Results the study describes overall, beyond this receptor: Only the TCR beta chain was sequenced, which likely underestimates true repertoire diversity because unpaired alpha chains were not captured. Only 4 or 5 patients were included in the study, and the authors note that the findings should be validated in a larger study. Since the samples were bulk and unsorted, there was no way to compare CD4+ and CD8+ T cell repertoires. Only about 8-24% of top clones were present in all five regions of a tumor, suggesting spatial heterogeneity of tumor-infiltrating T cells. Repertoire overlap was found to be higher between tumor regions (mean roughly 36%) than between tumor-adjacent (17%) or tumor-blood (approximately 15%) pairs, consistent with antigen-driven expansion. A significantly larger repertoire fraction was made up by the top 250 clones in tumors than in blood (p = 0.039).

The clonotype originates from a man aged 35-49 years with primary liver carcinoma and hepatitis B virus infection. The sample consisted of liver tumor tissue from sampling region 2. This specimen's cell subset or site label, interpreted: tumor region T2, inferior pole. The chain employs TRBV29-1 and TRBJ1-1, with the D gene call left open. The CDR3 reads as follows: CSIGKENTEAFF. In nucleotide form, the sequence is TGCAGCATCGGCAAGGAGAACACTGAAGCTTTCTTT.